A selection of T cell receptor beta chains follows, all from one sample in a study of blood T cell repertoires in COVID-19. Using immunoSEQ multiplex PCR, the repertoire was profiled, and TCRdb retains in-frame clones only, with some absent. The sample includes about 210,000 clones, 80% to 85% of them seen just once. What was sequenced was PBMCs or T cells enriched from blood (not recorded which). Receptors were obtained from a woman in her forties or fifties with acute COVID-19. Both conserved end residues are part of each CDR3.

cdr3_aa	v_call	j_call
CASRSGFWESPLHF	TRBV28	TRBJ1-6
CASSQVVTSGGSYEQYF	TRBV4-3	TRBJ2-7
CASKKQSSGNTIYF	TRBV6-6	TRBJ1-3
CASSFAGSDGYTF	TRBV28	TRBJ1-2
CASSDQLANFPTDTQYF	TRBV6-1	TRBJ2-3
CSGRGESDTQYF	TRBV29-1	TRBJ2-3
CSAAGGPNTEAFF	TRBV29-1	TRBJ1-1
CASSSGLIQETQYF	TRBV7-2	TRBJ2-5
CASSRRSGDYEQYF	TRBV3-1/TRBV3-2	TRBJ2-7
CASRSTVLSTGELFF	TRBV7-8	TRBJ2-2
CASKLGGNEKLFF	TRBV28	TRBJ1-4
CASSDSGGADTQYF	TRBV6-4	TRBJ2-3
CASSQDADTAGELFF	TRBV4-3	TRBJ2-2
CASSLQGYSEAFF	TRBV14	TRBJ1-1
CASWRTGAGWGYTF	TRBV2	TRBJ1-2
CASSSLRGLGSYGYTF	TRBV28	TRBJ1-2
CASTFSSQPQHF	TRBV12-3/TRBV12-4	TRBJ1-5
CASSPAGLFGNSPLHF	TRBV18	TRBJ1-6
CASSTGTTFTDTQYF	TRBV7-6	TRBJ2-3
CASSRAVGGRTDTQYF	TRBV4-2	TRBJ2-3
CASSWDRANTGELFF	TRBV5-4	TRBJ2-2
CASSFRDRNQPQHF	TRBV28	TRBJ1-5
CASSIGGGGGEKLFF	TRBV19	TRBJ1-4
CASSPKPTDTQYF	TRBV7-3	TRBJ2-3
CASGPAGPGANVLTF	TRBV4-2	TRBJ2-6
CASSLDLGGGTSTDTQYF	TRBV11-2	TRBJ2-3
CASSKTGSGGTEAFF	TRBV27	TRBJ1-1
CASSRTSGFSTDTQYF	TRBV7-2	TRBJ2-3
CASSSPGSPSTDTQYF	TRBV27	TRBJ2-3
CASSPGQGTNTGELFF	TRBV19	TRBJ2-2
CASSLERGQGARETQYF	TRBV7-2	TRBJ2-5
CAIKGSSGSMNGELFF	TRBV10-3	TRBJ2-2
CATPRVGLGGTQYF	TRBV2	TRBJ2-5
CASRVDRFMNTEAFF	TRBV19	TRBJ1-1
CASTWSGGSNEQYF	TRBV6-5	TRBJ2-7
CSARGNTEAFF	TRBV20-1	TRBJ1-1
CASSSWTGTNTEAFF	TRBV7-9	TRBJ1-1
CASSRAGERSPLHF	TRBV18	TRBJ1-6
CASSEFRLYGYTF	TRBV6-1	TRBJ1-2